Each of the 16 T cell receptor beta chains below was sequenced from the same sample in a study of regulatory T cells in long-lasting Graves disease. The time point: persistent/refractory GD, antithyroid drugs over 5 years with positive TRAb. With RNA extracted from PBMCs as input, the TCR library was made. According to the study, TCR beta libraries were built with iRepertoire HTBI primers and CDR3-region Arm-PCR. MiXCR, applied by TCRdb to the multiplex PCR reads, yields one record per CDR3 protein. This table holds around 500,000 distinct CDR3 sequences, about 20% found once. This specimen consisted of peripheral blood mononuclear cells (PBMCs), obtained when the disease was refractory, from a patient treated with antithyroid drugs. These receptors were collected from a female donor with Graves disease.

This clonotype has a handful of counts. This CDR3 reads CASSRLAGNGENIQYF. In nucleotides, the CDR3 is TGTGCCAGCAGTCGACTAGCGGGAAATGGCGAAAACATTCAGTACTTC. The rearrangement links TRBV6-1 to TRBJ2-4, with TRBD2 matching 11 bases. This CDR3 contains 16 residues. V shed 5 bases, J shed 5 bases, and the junction held 8 bases outside the gene matches. Germline V gene sequence: CDR1 MNHNS, CDR2 SASEGT.

This clonotype occurred a few times. The chain combines TRBV6-1 with TRBJ2-7; possibly TRBD2 for D (6 bases). CDR1 is MNHNS, CDR2 SASEGT, per germline. Trimming pared 8 bases from V and 0 bases from J, leaving 17 bases between. This CDR3 has 15 residues. The CDR3 here is CASLTRGTSSYEQYF. CDR3 DNA sequence: TGTGCCAGCTTGACTCGGGGGACCAGCTCCTACGAGCAGTACTTC.

CDR3 DNA: TGCAGTGCTAGAGATCGGGACAGGGGCCGAAACACCATATATTTT. Its protein is CSARDRDRGRNTIYF. The chain carries TRBV20-1 and TRBJ1-3; TRBD1 matches at 10 bases. The CDR3 length is 15 residues. The V and J ends lost 0 bases and 5 bases, in that order; junction bases with no gene match: 4. Germline CDR1 DFQATT, CDR2 SNEGSKA (reference sequence).

This clonotype was detected only a few times. This may arise from a read error, as a much more abundant clone is one base away. The V gene is TRBV3-1, the J gene TRBJ1-2; tentatively, D is TRBD1 (6 bases). The V and J ends lost 4 bases and 10 bases respectively, with 22 bases between them. The germline V gene encodes CDR1 LGHDT and CDR2 YNNKEL (reference sequence). This CDR3 is built from 15 residues. The CDR3 sequence is CASSRDAGGFGAYTF. CDR3 nucleotides: TGTGCCAGCAGCCGCGATGCGGGGGGCTTTGGAGCCTACACCTTC.

This clonotype was seen at least ten times. The rearrangement uses TRBV6-1 and TRBJ1-2; D might be TRBD1 (5 bases). V lost 5 bases and J lost 7, with 14 bases in between. CDR3 length equals 13 residues. Germline-derived CDR1 and CDR2 are MNHNS and SASEGT. The CDR3 DNA reads as TGTGCCAGCAGTCAGGGTTCAGTCGGTGGCTACACCTTC. Translating gives CASSQGSVGGYTF.

CDR3: CASSRAGELFF. In nucleotides, the CDR3 is TGTGCCAGTAGTCGGGCCGGGGAGCTGTTTTTT. The rearrangement joins TRBV19 to TRBJ2-2, with D uncertain. The CDR3 totals 11 residues. V shed 5 bases and J shed 6 bases, with 4 bases lying between them. The germline V gene encodes CDR1 LNHDA and CDR2 SQIVND (reference sequence). The full variable domain, rest sourced from reference TRBV19 and TRBJ2-2, is DGGITQSPKYLFRKEGQNVTLSCEQNLNHDAMYWYRQDPGQGLRLIYYSQIVNDFQKGDIAEGYSVSREKKESFPLTVTSAQKNPTAFYLCASSRAGELFFGEGSRLTVL.

This clonotype was detected many times. The chain employs TRBV12-3 or TRBV12-4 and TRBJ2-2, with a weak D call TRBD1 (6 bases). Trimming took off 1 base at V and 3 bases at J, with 15 bases between the two ends. The CDR3 consists of 17 residues. CDR3: CASSLGVGRGDTGELFF. In nucleotides, the CDR3 is TGTGCCAGCAGTTTAGGAGTCGGCAGGGGCGACACCGGGGAGCTGTTTTTT.

This clonotype has just a few counts. V is TRBV11-2 and J is TRBJ2-2, with D perhaps given as TRBD1 or TRBD2 (5 bases each). CDR1 is SGHAT, CDR2 FQNNGV, per germline. The V gene lost 4 bases and the J gene lost 6 bases, with 12 bases spanning the gap. This CDR3 comprises 14 residues. As DNA, the CDR3 is TGTGCCAGCAGCTCCCCTCGAGGGGCCGGGGAGCTGTTTTTT. Protein: CASSSPRGAGELFF.

This chain joins TRBV10-3 and TRBJ2-5, with D unresolved. Germline V gene sequence: CDR1 ENHRY, CDR2 SYGVKD. Trimming removed 6 bases from V and 3 bases from J, with 8 bases in between. This CDR3 spans 12 amino acids. CDR3 residues: CAISRRKETQYF. DNA for the CDR3: TGTGCCATCAGCAGGCGAAAAGAGACCCAGTACTTC.

This clonotype has a handful of counts. The CDR3 DNA reads TGTGCCAGCAGTTTATTTCGCTCGGGGGAGACCCAGTACTTC. It specifies CASSLFRSGETQYF. This chain connects TRBV28 to TRBJ2-5; D perhaps matches TRBD2 (5 bases). Germline CDR1 and CDR2: MDHEN and SYDVKM. Trimming removed 1 base from V and 5 bases from J, with 11 bases in between. There are 14 residues in the CDR3.

In its sample, this clonotype was seen many times. This chain links TRBV28 with TRBJ1-5; unclear D gene. CDR1 MDHEN and CDR2 SYDVKM come from the germline V gene. Trimming left V 5 bases short and J 8 bases short, with 16 bases between. The CDR3 has 14 residues. CDR3 region: CASSADGLLKPQHF. CDR3 bases: TGTGCCAGCAGTGCGGACGGACTATTGAAGCCCCAGCATTTT.

The gene calls are TRBV6-1 and TRBJ2-3, with a weak D call TRBD2 (6 bases). The CDR3 contains 15 residues. Trimming cost V 2 bases and J 2 bases, with 11 bases left between them. Germline CDR1 MNHNS, CDR2 SASEGT. In DNA form, the CDR3 reads TGTGCCAGCAGTGAAACGGCGGGGCTCACAGATACGCAGTATTTT. Protein: CASSETAGLTDTQYF.

This clonotype has at least ten counts. The chain combines TRBV11-2 with TRBJ2-7, with TRBD1 as a possible D gene (6 bases). The CDR3 runs 15 residues. V dropped 3 bases and J dropped 3 bases, with 15 bases sitting between them. The germline V gene encodes CDR1 SGHAT and CDR2 FQNNGV. The CDR3 protein is CASSFAWTAGYEQYF. DNA for the CDR3: TGTGCCAGCAGCTTTGCGTGGACAGCCGGCTACGAGCAGTACTTC.

The CDR3 here is CSARPPRVGDTEAFF. The DNA of the CDR3 is TGCAGTGCTAGACCCCCAAGGGTGGGGGACACTGAAGCTTTCTTT. The chain couples TRBV20-1 to TRBJ1-1, with D possibly TRBD1 on 5 matching bases. The CDR3 is 15 amino acids. Germline-derived CDR1 and CDR2 are DFQATT and SNEGSKA (reference sequence). Deletions cut 2 bases from V and 3 bases from J, with 16 bases between.

Comment on this clonotype: With a much larger clone just one base away, this may be a read error. The CDR3 does not end in the conserved phenylalanine or tryptophan, so this is likely a read error. CDR3 protein: CASSLLGGQQYL. CDR3 DNA: TGTGCCAGCAGCCTCCTGGGGGGGCAGCAGTACCTC. V gene TRBV28 combines with J gene TRBJ2-7, with D tentatively TRBD2 (7 bases). Trimming pared 6 bases from V and 8 bases from J, leaving 14 bases between. The CDR3 runs to 12 residues. The germline CDR1 and CDR2 sequences are MDHEN and SYDVKM.

This clonotype was seen ten or more times. V is TRBV28 and J is TRBJ2-7, with D unresolved. Germline CDR1 is MDHEN and CDR2 is SYDVKM. V was trimmed by 6 bases and J by 5 bases, leaving 8 bases between them. The CDR3 runs 11 residues. The CDR3 DNA sequence: TGTGCCAGCAGCTTTCTGGACGAGCAGTACTTC. Residues: CASSFLDEQYF.